A selection of T cell receptor beta chains follows, all from one sample in a study of CD8 T cells in Susac syndrome. Each CDR3 protein gets one entry after TCRdb re-called the immunoSEQ multiplex PCR reads with MiXCR. The data show 150,000 to 250,000 distinct CDR3 sequences, more than 90% seen once. Sequencing used CD4+ T cells from PBMCs. Every receptor here comes from a human donor with multiple sclerosis. Both conserved end residues are trimmed from each CDR3. D genes are given only for firm matches. Size is stated for part of the rows, as once, few or many counts, or as a class when the clone is expanded.

V gene	J gene	D gene	clone size	CDR3 protein
TRBV29-1	TRBJ2-7	NA	NA	SVERGTDSYEQY
TRBV5-1	TRBJ2-7	TRBD1	NA	ASRSGTAYEQY
TRBV24-1	TRBJ2-7	TRBD2	NA	ATRGDSYEQY
TRBV29-1	TRBJ2-2	TRBD1	once	SGGQRGTGELF
TRBV25-1	TRBJ2-7	NA	NA	ASSDGRVYEQY
TRBV7-9	TRBJ1-2	NA	NA	ASSPAQGVYGYT
TRBV11-2	TRBJ2-3	NA	few	ASSPADTQY
TRBV12-3/TRBV12-4	TRBJ2-7	TRBD1	NA	ASSIGTGGLYEQY
TRBV3-1	TRBJ2-4	NA	once	ASSRLRGPAKNIQY
TRBV11-3	TRBJ2-3	NA	NA	ASSSGSTADTQY
TRBV5-1	TRBJ2-7	TRBD2	NA	ASSPPGLAGSYEQY
TRBV11-1	TRBJ2-1	NA	NA	ASSSGAIEF
TRBV12-3/TRBV12-4	TRBJ1-1	NA	NA	ASSIRMNTEAF
TRBV29-1	TRBJ1-2	NA	NA	SVDQGWYGYT
TRBV9	TRBJ2-1	TRBD2	NA	ASSVGSSGGAVYNEQF
TRBV20-1	TRBJ1-2	NA	NA	SARDYDSPRYT
TRBV7-9	TRBJ2-1	NA	NA	ASSETGRYDEQF
TRBV7-9	TRBJ1-2	NA	NA	ASNFGPNYGYT
TRBV29-1	TRBJ1-2	NA	NA	SSNRADGGYT
TRBV9	TRBJ2-1	TRBD2	NA	ASSVTGGPVNEQF
TRBV30	TRBJ2-1	TRBD2	NA	AWSLTSGGADEQF
TRBV3-1	TRBJ2-3	NA	NA	ASSQVGQGRQY